This TCR beta chain was captured by sequencing in a study of Ad26.COV2.S vaccination and SARS-CoV-2 variants. Sequencing was performed with immunoSEQ multiplex PCR; in TCRdb, only in-frame clones are kept and a portion is missing. This sample yields 510,000 or so clones, of which around nine tenths are seen a single time; roughly 12% belongs to the top ten. Treatment of the sample: some 20 received Ad26.COV2.S at low or high dose, single or two shots; roughly five received placebo; per-sample allocation not given. The study sampled participants on day 63 after the first vaccine or placebo injection. Its platform was an Ad26 vector, and its expressed antigen was Wuhan-strain SARS-CoV-2 spike. The clonotype originates from a person between 18 and 60 years old who received the Ad26.COV2.S COVID-19 vaccine or a placebo. This material consisted of peripheral blood, taken in a trial of Ad26.COV2.S vaccine versus placebo.

The CDR3 loop is CASSSLSGTSGRGSHNEQFF. The CDR3 bases are TGTGCCAGCAGCTCCCTCTCCGGGACTAGCGGGAGAGGTAGCCACAATGAGCAGTTCTTC. The V and J genes are TRBV7-3 and TRBJ2-1; 14 positions agree with TRBD2. With V trimmed by 4 bases and J by 5 bases, 16 bases remained unmatched. Per the germline V gene, CDR1 is SGHTA and CDR2 is FQGTGA. The CDR3 is 20 amino acids.